What follows are 30 T cell receptor beta chains derived from one specimen sequenced in a study of blood T cell repertoires in COVID-19. TCRdb keeps only in-frame clones here, not all; method: immunoSEQ multiplex PCR. This sample has around 370,000 clones, with 85% to 90% found just once. Sequences were obtained from peripheral blood. These TCRs come from a man aged 18 to 30 with active or convalescent COVID-19.

V gene TRBV28 combines with J gene TRBJ2-7, with a possible D match to TRBD1 (7 bases). The CDR3 spans 15 residues. Deletions cut 7 bases from V and 2 bases from J, with 18 bases between. Germline V gives CDR1 MDHEN, CDR2 SYDVKM. This chain's CDR3 is CASTPSSGGPYEQYF. In nucleotides, the CDR3 is TGTGCCAGCACCCCGTCATCAGGGGGGCCCTACGAGCAGTACTTC.

CDR3 DNA: TGTGCCAGTAGCACAAGCGGGGGAGCCGGGGAGCTGTTTTTT. It codes for CASSTSGGAGELFF. This sequence joins TRBV19 and TRBJ2-2; 8 positions agree with TRBD2. J lost 6 bases, V lost 6 bases, and 6 bases had no gene match. The CDR3 runs 14 residues. CDR1 and CDR2 from the germline V gene are LNHDA and SQIVND (reference sequence).

The genes are TRBV9 and TRBJ2-2, with 9 positions matching TRBD2. The V gene end was trimmed by 2 bases and the J gene end by 0 bases; junction bases not matched to a gene: 5. The CDR3 length is 17 residues. Per the germline V gene, CDR1 is SGDLS and CDR2 is YYNGEE. CDR3 sequence (DNA): TGTGCCAGCAGCGTTTCGGCTAGCGGGGCGAACACCGGGGAGCTGTTTTTT. Protein: CASSVSASGANTGELFF.

The DNA of the CDR3 is TGTGCCAGCAGTGTGATCATTGGGGGGACTAGCACAGATACGCAGTATTTT. As protein: CASSVIIGGTSTDTQYF. This sequence joins TRBV3-1 (or the pseudogene TRBV3-2) and TRBJ2-3, with a weak D call TRBD2 (6 bases). The germline V gene has CDR1 LGHDT and CDR2 YNNKEL (reference sequence). V was clipped by 6 bases and J by 0 bases, with 19 bases between them. CDR3 length: 17 amino acids.

J is TRBJ1-1 and V is TRBV7-2; D unclear. CDR1 is SGHTA, CDR2 FQGNSA, per germline. V dropped 5 bases and J dropped 3 bases, with 10 bases sitting between them. This CDR3 is 13 amino acids long. CDR3 coding DNA: TGTGCCAGCAGCCGGGCGGGTGACACTGAAGCTTTCTTT. It yields the protein CASSRAGDTEAFF. Together with reference TRBV7-2 and TRBJ1-1, the CDR3 gives the full variable domain: GAGVSQSPSNKVTEKGKDVELRCDPISGHTALYWYRQSLGQGLEFLIYFQGNSAPDKSGLPSDRFSAERTGGSVSTLTIQRTQQEDSAVYLCASSRAGDTEAFFGQGTRLTVV.

The V call is TRBV5-4, the J call TRBJ2-3; D might be TRBD2 (5 bases). The CDR3 extends over 15 amino acids. Trimming removed 2 bases from V and 1 base from J, with 11 bases in between. Germline CDR1 is SGHNT and CDR2 is YYREEE (reference sequence). DNA of the CDR3: TGTGCCAGCAGCTTTTTGGAGGAGGGCACAGATACGCAGTATTTT. Its translation is CASSFLEEGTDTQYF.

This clone turned up a few times. The chain joins TRBV30 to TRBJ1-5; D is uncertain. Germline-derived CDR1 and CDR2 are GTSNPN and SVGIG (reference sequence). Trimming removed 0 bases from V and 7 bases from J, with 13 bases in between. The CDR3 consists of 14 residues. CDR3 coding DNA: TGTGCCTGGAGTGTTGGTTCCCCGGGGCAGCCCCAGCATTTT. As protein: CAWSVGSPGQPQHF.

V and J are TRBV10-3 and TRBJ2-7, with D possibly TRBD2 on 5 matching bases. The V end was cut by 8 bases, the J end by 2 bases, with 16 bases between. Looked up from germline, CDR1 is ENHRY and CDR2 is SYGVKD. This CDR3 comprises 14 residues. CDR3 nucleotide sequence: TGTGCCATCGGAGCGTGGGAGAGGACCTACGAGCAGTACTTC. This encodes CAIGAWERTYEQYF.

V is TRBV11-2 and J is TRBJ1-6, with D perhaps TRBD1 (5 bases). V lost 1 base and J 0 bases, leaving 10 bases between the germline ends. The CDR3 covers 17 residues. Per the germline V gene, CDR1 is SGHAT and CDR2 is FQNNGV. Here the CDR3 reads CASSLGRGSSYNSPLHF. In nucleotides, the CDR3 is TGTGCCAGCAGCTTAGGTCGGGGGAGCTCCTATAATTCACCCCTCCACTTT.

The chain uses TRBV7-2 and TRBJ2-1, with 12 bases that match TRBD2. Unmatched junction bases numbered 8, after V lost 2 bases and J lost 6 bases. The CDR3 has 17 amino acids. The germline gives CDR1 SGHTA, CDR2 FQGNSA. CDR3 DNA: TGTGCCAGCAGCTTATTGGGACTAGCGGGTAGATTCAATGAGCAGTTCTTC. The encoded protein is CASSLLGLAGRFNEQFF.

V gene TRBV28 combines with J gene TRBJ2-4; weak D call: TRBD2 (7 bases). The CDR3 is 16 amino acids. Looked up from germline, CDR1 is MDHEN and CDR2 is SYDVKM. V lost 5 bases, J lost 0 bases, and 14 bases lay in between. In nucleotides, the CDR3 is TGTGCCAGCAGTCGAGGGGGGGGGATAGCCAAAAACATTCAGTACTTC. Translation: CASSRGGGIAKNIQYF.

This chain joins TRBV15 and TRBJ1-1; D not certain. V gave up 3 bases and J gave up 5 bases, with 10 bases separating them. This CDR3 is 13 amino acids long. CDR1 and CDR2 from the germline V gene are LNHNV and YYDKDF (reference sequence). The DNA for the CDR3 is TGTGCCACCAGCAGCCGACTTAGGACTGAAGCTTTCTTT. The encoded protein is CATSSRLRTEAFF. Full variable domain (remainder filled in from reference TRBV15 and TRBJ1-1): DAMVIQNPRYQVTQFGKPVTLSCSQTLNHNVMYWYQQKSSQAPKLLFHYYDKDFNNEADTPDNFQSRRPNTSFCFLDIRSPGLGDTAMYLCATSSRLRTEAFFGQGTRLTVV.

The chain uses TRBV7-8 and TRBJ1-5; no clear D gene. In germline, CDR1 is SGHVS, CDR2 FQNEAQ. V lost 1 base to trimming and J lost 6 bases, with 10 bases between them. This CDR3 is 14 amino acids long. The CDR3 region has the DNA TGTGCCAGCAGCTTAGTGGCCGGAGGTCAGCCCCAGCATTTT. Translating gives CASSLVAGGQPQHF.

The genes are TRBV5-1 and TRBJ2-7, with TRBD1 matching 9 bases. The CDR3 has 14 residues. J lost 2 bases, V lost 6 bases, and 6 bases had no gene match. CDR1 SGHRS and CDR2 YFSETQ come from the germline V gene. CDR3 region: CASTSGDRAYEQYF. DNA of the CDR3: TGCGCCAGCACATCTGGGGACAGGGCCTACGAGCAGTACTTC.

The chain couples TRBV24-1 to TRBJ2-2; D gene uncertain. This CDR3 has 13 residues. Trimming shortened V by 5 bases and J by 1 base, and 4 bases separated the two germline ends. CDR1 and CDR2 from the germline V gene are KGHDR and SFDVKD. CDR3 bases: TGTGCCACCAGTGCAGAGAACACCGGGGAGCTGTTTTTT. Residues: CATSAENTGELFF.

V is TRBV27 and J is TRBJ2-1; possible D gene TRBD2, 6 bases. The V end was cut by 5 bases, the J end by 1 base, with 12 bases between. This CDR3 has 15 amino acids. Looked up from germline, CDR1 is MNHEY and CDR2 is SMNVEV (reference sequence). The CDR3 region has the DNA TGTGCCAGCAGTCACTATAGCGGTTCCTACAATGAGCAGTTCTTC. Translating it yields CASSHYSGSYNEQFF.

This rearrangement joins TRBV4-2 to TRBJ2-1, with TRBD2 matching over 7 bases. Trimming took 0 bases from V and 3 from J; bases not matched to a gene: 5. The length of the CDR3 is 16 residues. Per the germline V gene, CDR1 is LGHNA and CDR2 is YNFKEQ. For the CDR3, the DNA is TGTGCCAGCAGCCAAGAGATCGGGGGGAACTACAATGAGCAGTTCTTC. Residues: CASSQEIGGNYNEQFF.

The V and J genes are TRBV11-3 and TRBJ1-3; D uncertain. The CDR3 has 16 amino acids. Germline V lookup: CDR1 SGHNT, CDR2 YENEEA. Between the trimmed V and J ends, which lost 0 bases and 0 bases, there was a span of 9 bases. Here the CDR3 reads CASSLDGGASGNTIYF. The CDR3 nucleotides are TGTGCCAGCAGCTTAGATGGCGGCGCCTCTGGAAACACCATATATTTT.

This chain joins TRBV19 and TRBJ1-5; the D is unclear. The germline CDR1 and CDR2 sequences are LNHDA and SQIVND (reference sequence). This CDR3 is built from 12 residues. V lost 3 bases to trimming and J lost 7 bases, with 7 bases between them. CDR3 loop: CASSILSQPQHF. CDR3 coding DNA: TGTGCCAGTAGTATTCTGTCGCAGCCCCAGCATTTT.

V and J are TRBV7-2 and TRBJ1-6; D unclear. Trimming pared 5 bases from V and 0 bases from J, leaving 8 bases between. The germline gives CDR1 SGHTA, CDR2 FQGNSA. This CDR3 contains 15 residues. The CDR3 DNA sequence: TGTGCCAGCAGCCAGAGAGGCTCCTATAATTCACCCCTCCACTTT. Translated: CASSQRGSYNSPLHF.

The V and J genes are TRBV7-5 and TRBJ2-3; the tabulated D call, TRBD2, remains unverified against the DNA. TRBV7-5 represents a pseudogene. The CDR3 totals 15 residues. The CDR3: CARSLQRGETDTQYF. The CDR3 DNA sequence: TGTGCCAGAAGCTTACAGCGGGGGGAGACAGATACGCAGTATTTT.

The CDR3 DNA sequence: TGTGCCAGTAGTTTAGGGACACCGAGCTCCTACAATGAGCAGTTCTTC. It is translated as CASSLGTPSSYNEQFF. This chain joins TRBV19 and TRBJ2-1, with D possibly matching TRBD1 (6 bases). This CDR3 spans 16 amino acids. V gave up 5 bases and J gave up 0 bases, with 14 bases separating them. The germline V gene has CDR1 LNHDA and CDR2 SQIVND (reference sequence).

V and J are TRBV13 and TRBJ2-1; D might be TRBD2 (7 bases). The V end was cut by 4 bases, the J end by 9 bases, with 16 bases between. CDR3 length: 14 residues. The germline V gene encodes CDR1 PRHDT and CDR2 FYEKMQ (reference sequence). CDR3 DNA: TGTGCCAGCAGCTACCAGGGGAGGGCTATTGAGCAGTTCTTC. Translating it yields CASSYQGRAIEQFF. The full variable domain, with the rest looked up from reference TRBV13 and TRBJ2-1, is AAGVIQSPRHLIKEKRETATLKCYPIPRHDTVYWYQQGPGQDPQFLISFYEKMQSDKGSIPDRFSAQQFSDYHSELNMSSLELGDSALYFCASSYQGRAIEQFFGPGTRLTVL.

The chain combines TRBV28 with TRBJ2-7, with TRBD2 identical over 12 bases. The germline gives CDR1 MDHEN, CDR2 SYDVKM. J gave up 4 bases and V 5 bases, and 3 bases lay outside the gene matches. CDR3 length: 14 residues. In DNA, the CDR3 is TGTGCCAGCAGTGAGACTAGCGGGAGATACGAGCAGTACTTC. Translation gives CASSETSGRYEQYF.

The CDR3 DNA is TGTGCCAGCAGTCTCAATTCACCCCTCCACTTT. Protein sequence: CASSLNSPLHF. This chain links TRBV7-2 with TRBJ1-6; no definite D call. The CDR3 consists of 11 residues. The V gene's germline CDR1 is SGHTA and CDR2 FQGNSA. The V end was cut by 6 bases, the J end by 7 bases, with 4 bases between.

Concerning this clone: The sample holds other DNA sequences that translate to the same CDR3. This CDR3 reads CASSRGQGGTEAFF. The CDR3 DNA is TGTGCCAGCAGCAGGGGACAGGGCGGCACTGAAGCTTTCTTT. The chain recombines TRBV6-5 with TRBJ1-1, with 9 positions matching TRBD1. The CDR3 has 14 amino acids. Germline-derived CDR1 and CDR2 are MNHEY and SVGAGI. The V and J ends lost 6 bases and 4 bases, in that order; junction bases with no gene match: 6.

V is TRBV10-3 and J is TRBJ1-5; 10 bases are shared with TRBD1. The junction had 5 bases not matched to a gene; V was cut back by 6 bases and J by 6 bases. Germline CDR1 ENHRY, CDR2 SYGVKD. The CDR3 has 14 residues. The CDR3 DNA follows: TGTGCCATCAGAGGGACAGGGGACAGTCAGCCCCAGCATTTT. Protein sequence: CAIRGTGDSQPQHF.

This chain joins TRBV7-8 and TRBJ2-7; the D is unclear. The CDR3 runs to 11 residues. Per germline, CDR1 SGHVS and CDR2 FQNEAQ. The ends were cut back, 5 bases at V and 3 bases at J, with 5 bases in the middle. CDR3 nucleotide sequence: TGTGCCAGCAGCATAAACTACGAGCAGTACTTC. This sequence encodes CASSINYEQYF.

J is TRBJ1-5 and V is TRBV9; possible D gene TRBD1, 5 bases. The germline V gene encodes CDR1 SGDLS and CDR2 YYNGEE. This CDR3 spans 15 amino acids. V gave up 3 bases and J gave up 1 base, with 11 bases separating them. The CDR3 is CASSAGRNSNQPQHF. As DNA, the CDR3 is TGTGCCAGCAGCGCAGGGAGGAACAGCAATCAGCCCCAGCATTTT.

The chain has TRBV19 and TRBJ1-6; 11 positions agree with TRBD1. In germline, CDR1 is LNHDA, CDR2 SQIVND (reference sequence). Trimming took 10 bases from V and 7 from J; bases not matched to a gene: 9. CDR3 length: 15 amino acids. The CDR3 DNA reads TGTGCCACTCAAGGACAGGGGGCTCGAAATTCACCCCTCCACTTT. This translates into CATQGQGARNSPLHF.